The 18 T cell receptor beta chains presented below share a single source sample, sequenced in a study of CXCR3-negative and CXCR3-positive naive CD8 T cells. Via 5' RACE with UMI labels, TRB cDNA libraries were prepared. For each CDR3 protein, TCRdb gives one entry from its re-call of the 5' RACE reads, without DNA. The sample data list over 70,000 distinct CDR3 sequences. Sample: naive CXCR3- CD8+ T cells from blood. Subset in this sample: CD45RO-CCR7+CD27+CD95- naive CD8+ T cells lacking CXCR3 (TNR3-). These receptors all stem from a human donor in good health. Some clones in this sample may be carry-over from other donors' samples.

The gene calls are TRBV6-2 or TRBV6-3 and TRBJ2-3; TCRdb names TRBD1, which stays unverified in the absence of DNA. The CDR3 sequence is 17 residues long. CDR1 and CDR2 (germline): MNHEY, SVGEGT. The CDR3 loop is CASSSSPLLTSTDTQYF.

CDR3 residues: CASSITPVNQPQHF. This chain connects TRBV6-1 to TRBJ1-5. CDR3 length: 14 residues. The germline V gene encodes CDR1 MNHNS and CDR2 SASEGT.

The chain is built from TRBV12-3 or TRBV12-4 and TRBJ2-7; checking the TCRdb D call of TRBD2 is not possible without DNA. This CDR3 spans 15 amino acids. The CDR3 loop is CASSGLAGSSYEQYF.

The J gene is TRBJ1-1, the V gene TRBV7-9. This CDR3 contains 15 residues. Germline loops: CDR1 SEHNR, CDR2 FQNEAQ (reference sequence). The CDR3 is CASSLGAGSDTEAFF.

V gene TRBV7-6 combines with J gene TRBJ2-7; TCRdb returns TRBD1, unconfirmable since there is no DNA. Germline V gene data show CDR1 as SGHVS and CDR2 as FNYEAQ. The CDR3 length is 15 residues. CDR3 in amino acids: CASSLLTGNTYEQYF. The full variable domain, with the rest looked up from reference TRBV7-6 and TRBJ2-7, is GAGVSQSPRYKVTKRGQDVALRCDPISGHVSLYWYRQALGQGPEFLTYFNYEAQQDKSGLPNDRFSAERPEGSISTLTIQRTEQRDSAMYRCASSLLTGNTYEQYFGPGTRLTVT.

The chain has TRBV13 and TRBJ2-7; TCRdb designates TRBD1, a call that cannot be tested without DNA. This CDR3 has 13 amino acids. Per the germline V gene, CDR1 is PRHDT and CDR2 is FYEKMQ (reference sequence). This CDR3 is CASSATGSYEQYF. The full variable domain, completed using reference TRBV13 and TRBJ2-7, is AAGVIQSPRHLIKEKRETATLKCYPIPRHDTVYWYQQGPGQDPQFLISFYEKMQSDKGSIPDRFSAQQFSDYHSELNMSSLELGDSALYFCASSATGSYEQYFGPGTRLTVT.

This chain connects TRBV14 to TRBJ2-7; TCRdb picks TRBD1, but there is no DNA to check that call. Germline assignment: CDR1 SGHDN and CDR2 FVKESK. The CDR3 runs to 14 residues. CDR3 sequence: CASSQDRRGYEQYF.

The V and J genes are TRBV19 and TRBJ2-1. The length of the CDR3 is 14 residues. Germline CDR1 reads LNHDA; CDR2 reads SQIVND (reference sequence). CDR3 residues: CATRDFDSYNEQFF. The variable domain in full, with the rest retrieved from reference TRBV19 and TRBJ2-1, is DGGITQSPKYLFRKEGQNVTLSCEQNLNHDAMYWYRQDPGQGLRLIYYSQIVNDFQKGDIAEGYSVSREKKESFPLTVTSAQKNPTAFYLCATRDFDSYNEQFFGPGTRLTVL.

The V gene is TRBV11-3, the J gene TRBJ2-1; TCRdb indicates TRBD1, and absent DNA this call remains unverified. This CDR3 spans 17 amino acids. CDR1 and CDR2 from the germline V gene are SGHNT and YENEEA. The CDR3 here is CASSYGTASSSYNEQFF. Variable domain in full (rest from reference TRBV11-3 and TRBJ2-1): EAGVVQSPRYKIIEKKQPVAFWCNPISGHNTLYWYLQNLGQGPELLIRYENEEAVDDSQLPKDRFSAERLKGVDSTLKIQPAELGDSAVYLCASSYGTASSSYNEQFFGPGTRLTVL.

The CDR3 sequence is CASSSLAGEETQYF. The chain links TRBV6-2 or TRBV6-3 to TRBJ2-5; TCRdb lists TRBD2, though no DNA is available to test this call. The CDR3 has 14 residues. Germline CDR1 is MNHEY and CDR2 is SVGEGT.

The chain is built from TRBV29-1 and TRBJ2-5. Germline-derived CDR1 and CDR2 are SQVTM and ANQGSEA. The length of the CDR3 is 13 residues. Here the CDR3 reads CSLAGDYQETQYF.

The V gene is TRBV5-6, the J gene TRBJ2-7; TCRdb selects TRBD2, and the lack of DNA leaves this call unchecked. The CDR3 spans 15 residues. Germline CDR1 and CDR2: SGHDT and YYEEEE. The CDR3 sequence: CASSLSASGRNRQYF.

The CDR3 sequence is CSARASRTVHGYTF. The V call is TRBV20-1, the J call TRBJ1-2. CDR3 length equals 14 residues. Germline V gene sequence: CDR1 DFQATT, CDR2 SNEGSKA (reference sequence).

The J gene is TRBJ2-6, the V gene TRBV27; the D call of TRBD1 rests on TCRdb alone, since no DNA is present to check it. Germline assignment: CDR1 MNHEY and CDR2 SMNVEV (reference sequence). The CDR3 runs 17 residues. The CDR3 sequence is CASSKQGTTSGANVLTF.

The gene calls are TRBV6-5 and TRBJ2-1; TCRdb's assignment of TRBD2 cannot be checked, as there is no DNA. Per germline, CDR1 MNHEY and CDR2 SVGAGI. The CDR3 extends over 16 amino acids. The CDR3 loop is CASSPPDGPPYNEQFF.

The V gene is TRBV20-1, the J gene TRBJ2-5. Germline loops: CDR1 DFQATT, CDR2 SNEGSKA (reference sequence). The CDR3 is made up of 15 amino acids. This chain's CDR3 is CSARDEAQTHMAQYF.

The CDR3 protein is CASTHESTGSIYGYTF. V and J are TRBV5-1 and TRBJ1-2. The CDR3 runs to 16 residues. Germline CDR1 reads SGHRS; CDR2 reads YFSETQ.

The rearrangement joins TRBV7-3 to TRBJ2-1; the D call from TCRdb, TRBD2, cannot be confirmed without DNA. The CDR3 consists of 16 residues. The germline V gene has CDR1 SGHTA and CDR2 FQGTGA. This chain's CDR3 is CASSFGLAGGPSEQFF.